This is a list of T cell receptor beta chains from one sample in a study of shared clonotypes between healthy human individuals. Data came from immunoSEQ multiplex PCR; TCRdb stores just in-frame clones and leaves some out. The sample includes some 580,000 clones, 97% of them seen just once. The sample taken for sequencing was naive CD4+ T cells sorted from blood. These receptors all come from a woman aged 30 to 39 in good health. Both conserved end residues are part of each CDR3. The D gene is left open where the match is weak. Expanded clones are given a class, and other clones once, few, many or no size at all.

V	J	D	size	length	DNA	CDR3
TRBV19	TRBJ1-2	.	.	14	TGTGCCAGTAGCGGACATTGGCTTAACTATGGCTACACCTTC	CASSGHWLNYGYTF
TRBV2	TRBJ1-1	TRBD1	.	13	TGTGCCAGCAGTGGGCAGGGGGAGGCTGAAGCTTTCTTT	CASSGQGEAEAFF
TRBV7-8	TRBJ1-4	.	.	12	TGTGCCAGCAGCTCGCTCGAAGAAAAACTGTTTTTT	CASSSLEEKLFF
TRBV6-6	TRBJ1-2	TRBD1	.	15	TGTGCCAGCAGTAAGTCAGGGGGCGCTAACTATGGCTACACCTTC	CASSKSGGANYGYTF
TRBV6-5	TRBJ2-7	.	.	14	TGTGCCAGCAGCATGGATCCTAGCGCCTACGAGCAGTACTTC	CASSMDPSAYEQYF
TRBV13	TRBJ2-7	TRBD1	.	17	TGTGCCAGCAGCTTAGCCCTAAACCGGGACAGGGGACACGAGCAGTACTTC	CASSLALNRDRGHEQYF
TRBV6-5	TRBJ2-3	.	.	16	TGTGCCAGCAGTTACAGGAGCGCGCACGGCACAGATACGCAGTATTTT	CASSYRSAHGTDTQYF
TRBV5-1	TRBJ2-1	TRBD2	.	15	TGCGCCAGCAGCCAAGGACTAGCGGGAGTCCATGAGCAGTTCTTC	CASSQGLAGVHEQFF
TRBV6-1	TRBJ1-1	TRBD1	.	16	TGTGCCAGCAGTGTCCCGATGCAGGGGGGGGACACTGAAGCTTTCTTT	CASSVPMQGGDTEAFF
TRBV5-8	TRBJ1-1	.	.	16	TGTGCCAGCAGCGTCCTGGGGCTGGGGTTGGACACTGAAGCTTTCTTT	CASSVLGLGLDTEAFF
TRBV23-1	TRBJ2-7	.	.	14	TGCGCCAGCTACCTCCCCGGGTTGGGTCACGAGCAGTACTTC	CASYLPGLGHEQYF
TRBV6-4	TRBJ1-1	.	.	10	TGTGCCAGCGGAAACACTGAAGCTTTCTTT	CASGNTEAFF
TRBV6-1	TRBJ1-1	.	.	15	TGTGCCAGCAGGGGGACATCCACTAAGAACACTGAAGCTTTCTTT	CASRGTSTKNTEAFF
TRBV28	TRBJ1-5	.	.	15	TGTGCCAGCAGTTCCCGGGGGCGCTGGGAACAGCCCCAGCATTTT	CASSSRGRWEQPQHF
TRBV5-1	TRBJ2-7	.	.	13	TGCGCCAGCAGCAGGGACAACTCCTACGAGCAGTACTTC	CASSRDNSYEQYF
TRBV5-4	TRBJ1-5	TRBD1	.	15	TGTGCCAGCAGCTCCGGGACAGGGGACAATCAGCCCCAGCATTTT	CASSSGTGDNQPQHF
TRBV7-9	TRBJ1-4	TRBD1	once	15	TGTGCCAGCAGCTTCTCGGGACAGGCTAATGAAAAACTGTTTTTT	CASSFSGQANEKLFF
TRBV6-5	TRBJ2-7	.	once	14	TGTGCCAGCAGCCGGGACTCCCAATCCTACGAGCAGTACTTC	CASSRDSQSYEQYF
TRBV18	TRBJ2-5	.	.	14	TGTGCCAGCTCACCTATTAACCCAGGGAAGACCCAGTACTTC	CASSPINPGKTQYF
TRBV6-6	TRBJ2-2	.	.	14	TGTGCCAGCAGTTACAGGGGCAGCACCGGGGAGCTGTTTTTT	CASSYRGSTGELFF
TRBV28	TRBJ2-3	TRBD1	.	13	TGTGCCAGCGTACAGGGGGAGACAGATACGCAGTATTTT	CASVQGETDTQYF
TRBV11-2	TRBJ1-2	.	.	13	TGTGCCAGCAGCTTAGGCGTGGGCTATGGCTACACCTTC	CASSLGVGYGYTF
TRBV6-7	TRBJ1-2	TRBD1	.	15	TGTGCCAGCAGTGATCACAGGGGGCCCTTCTATGGCTACACCTTC	CASSDHRGPFYGYTF
TRBV5-4	TRBJ1-2	.	once	15	TGTGCCAGCAGCAGGACGGGACCGACAAACTATGGCTACACCTTC	CASSRTGPTNYGYTF
TRBV2	TRBJ1-4	.	.	15	TGTGCCAGCAGTGAAGAGGCCTCCCAGGTTGAAAAACTGTTTTTT	CASSEEASQVEKLFF
TRBV6-6	TRBJ2-1	.	.	14	TGTGCCACCAGGAAAGGAGGGGGCTACAATGAGCAGTTCTTC	CATRKGGGYNEQFF
TRBV9	TRBJ1-3	.	once	14	TGTGCCAGCAGCGTCGGGATATCTGGAAACACCATATATTTT	CASSVGISGNTIYF
TRBV7-9	TRBJ2-5	.	once	16	TGTGCCAGCAGCCACACCCATGAGGGGCCCCAAGAGACCCAGTACTTC	CASSHTHEGPQETQYF
TRBV18	TRBJ2-5	.	.	12	TGTGCCAGCACCGGGGGAAGAGAGACCCAGTACTTC	CASTGGRETQYF
TRBV19	TRBJ1-5	.	.	17	TGTGCCAGTAGTAAAGGCGGTAGGCGGATGAGCAATCAGCCCCAGCATTTT	CASSKGGRRMSNQPQHF
TRBV28	TRBJ2-5	.	.	15	TGTGCCAGCAGTCTCCAGCAGCTGGGAGTAGAGACCCAGTACTTC	CASSLQQLGVETQYF
TRBV5-1	TRBJ1-6	TRBD1	.	17	TGCGCCAGCAGCTTGGAATGGGACAGAAACTATAATTCACCCCTCCACTTT	CASSLEWDRNYNSPLHF
TRBV7-9	TRBJ1-4	.	.	14	TGTGCCAGCAGCACCCGGGACGGTAATGAAAAACTGTTTTTT	CASSTRDGNEKLFF
TRBV28	TRBJ2-1	TRBD1	.	18	TGTGCCAGCTCGAGCCTGAAGAGGGGGCGGTCGTACTACAATGAGCAGTTCTTC	CASSSLKRGRSYYNEQFF
TRBV5-1	TRBJ1-4	.	.	15	TGCGCCAGCAGCTTGGCCGGGTACGTACAGGAAAAACTGTTTTTT	CASSLAGYVQEKLFF
TRBV6-6	TRBJ2-7	TRBD2	.	16	TGTGCCAGCAGCCACCCCTCGGATGGGGGGGCCTACGAGCAGTACTTC	CASSHPSDGGAYEQYF
TRBV6-5	TRBJ1-1	.	once	13	TGTGCCAGCAGACGAACTCTGAACACTGAAGCTTTCTTT	CASRRTLNTEAFF
TRBV28	TRBJ2-7	.	.	16	TGTGCCAGCAGCTATAAACCCCACGAGAGCTCCTACGAGCAGTACTTC	CASSYKPHESSYEQYF
TRBV30	TRBJ1-5	.	.	13	TGTGCCTGGAGTGTACTTAGCAATCAGCCCCAGCATTTT	CAWSVLSNQPQHF
TRBV14	TRBJ2-2	.	.	15	TGTGCCAGCAGCCAGTTAGGACTCTACACCGGGGAGCTGTTTTTT	CASSQLGLYTGELFF
TRBV19	TRBJ2-1	TRBD1	.	17	TGTGCCAGTAGTATTTGGGGACAGCCCCTCGTCTACAATGAGCAGTTCTTC	CASSIWGQPLVYNEQFF
TRBV5-1	TRBJ2-1	TRBD2	.	15	TGCGCCAGCAGCCCCGCCGGGACTAGTTTCAATGAGCAGTTCTTC	CASSPAGTSFNEQFF
TRBV5-4	TRBJ2-7	.	.	13	TGTGCCAGCAGCGAGTCGGGGTCCTACGAGCAGTACTTC	CASSESGSYEQYF
TRBV19	TRBJ2-1	TRBD1	.	15	TGTGCCAGTAGACGACAGGGATACTCCTACAATGAGCAGTTCTTC	CASRRQGYSYNEQFF
TRBV6-6	TRBJ2-2	.	.	15	TGTGCCAGCAGTGCTCCGTCCGGGACACCCGGGGAGCTGTTTTTT	CASSAPSGTPGELFF
TRBV11-2	TRBJ2-2	.	.	16	TGTGCCAGCAGCTTAGGATCCCAATTAAACACCGGGGAGCTGTTTTTT	CASSLGSQLNTGELFF
TRBV27	TRBJ1-3	.	.	16	TGTGCCAGCAAGGGAGACGGGGTCAGCTCTGGAAACACCATATATTTT	CASKGDGVSSGNTIYF
TRBV7-3	TRBJ2-2	TRBD1	.	16	TGTGCCAGCAGCCTAGGACAGGGAACGAACACCGGGGAGCTGTTTTTT	CASSLGQGTNTGELFF
TRBV6-5	TRBJ1-5	.	.	15	TGTGCCAGCAGTTTCGACAGTAATAGCAATCAGCCCCAGCATTTT	CASSFDSNSNQPQHF
TRBV28	TRBJ2-7	TRBD1	.	15	TGTGCCAGCAGCGAAACCGGGACAGGGGGACGGGAGCAGTACTTC	CASSETGTGGREQYF
TRBV5-6	TRBJ1-6	.	.	18	TGTGCCAGCAGCTTGGATCTACGCGGGAGCTCCTATAATTCACCCCTCCACTTT	CASSLDLRGSSYNSPLHF
TRBV4-2	TRBJ2-7	.	.	15	TGTGCCAGCAGCCAGGTAGCGGACAGCTCCTACGAGCAGTACTTC	CASSQVADSSYEQYF
TRBV14	TRBJ2-1	TRBD2	.	17	TGTGCCAGCAGCCAAGACGGGACTAGCGTATCCTACAATGAGCAGTTCTTC	CASSQDGTSVSYNEQFF
TRBV27	TRBJ1-1	TRBD1	.	14	TGTGCCAGCAACTCAAACAGGGGTAACACTGAAGCTTTCTTT	CASNSNRGNTEAFF
TRBV6-1	TRBJ2-3	.	.	13	TGTGCCAGCAGTGAAGGGTTGGCTGATACGCAGTATTTT	CASSEGLADTQYF
TRBV5-1	TRBJ2-7	.	.	16	TGCGCCAGCAGTTCGACGCTTGGGTCCGGAACCTACGAGCAGTACTTC	CASSSTLGSGTYEQYF
TRBV11-3	TRBJ2-3	.	.	15	TGTGCCAGCAGAAATACCGCCCCCCGCACAGATACGCAGTATTTT	CASRNTAPRTDTQYF